This entry describes one T cell receptor beta chain. These data originate in a study of STAT5B mutations in CD4+ large granular lymphocyte leukemia. The germline V gene has CDR1 MNHEY and CDR2 SMNVEV (reference sequence). V was trimmed by 7 bases and J by 0 bases, leaving 11 bases between them. The CDR3 contains 14 residues. Profiling relied on immunoSEQ multiplex PCR, and the TCRdb table lists in-frame clones only, not all of them. Among some 40,000 clones listed, about 81% were seen once. The sequence derives from a human donor in good health. Sequences were obtained from CD4+ T cells from blood buffy coats. The rearrangement joins TRBV27 to TRBJ2-3; D possibly corresponds to TRBD2 (6 bases). CDR3: CASIPGDSTDTQYF. The CDR3 nucleotides are TGTGCCAGCATACCGGGGGACAGCACAGATACGCAGTATTTT.